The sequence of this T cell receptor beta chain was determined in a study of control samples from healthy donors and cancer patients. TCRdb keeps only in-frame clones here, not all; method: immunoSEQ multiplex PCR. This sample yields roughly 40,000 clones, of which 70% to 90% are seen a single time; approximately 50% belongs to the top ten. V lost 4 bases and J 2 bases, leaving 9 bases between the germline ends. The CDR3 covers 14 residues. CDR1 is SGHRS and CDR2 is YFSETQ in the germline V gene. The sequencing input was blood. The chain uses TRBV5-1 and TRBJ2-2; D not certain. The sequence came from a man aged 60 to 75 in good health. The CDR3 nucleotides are TGCGCCAGCAGCCCGGAAGGAAACACCGGGGAGCTGTTTTTT. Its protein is CASSPEGNTGELFF. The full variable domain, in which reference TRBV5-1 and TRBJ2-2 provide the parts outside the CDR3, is KAGVTQTPRYLIKTRGQQVTLSCSPISGHRSVSWYQQTPGQGLQFLFEYFSETQRNKGNFPGRFSGRQFSNSRSEMNVSTLELGDSALYLCASSPEGNTGELFFGEGSRLTVL.